Listed below are T cell receptor beta chains from one sample, sequenced in a study of cytomegalovirus exposure and HLA in healthy donors. The assay was immunoSEQ multiplex PCR, and TCRdb's table has in-frame clones only and misses some. The profile shows about 150,000 clones, 80% to 90% of them singletons. The sequenced sample was PBMCs. These receptors all stem from a boy between 2 and 10 years old in good health and CMV-seronegative. Each CDR3 is given with its conserved first and last residue. Fields, in order: V gene, CDR3 protein.

v_gene: TRBV6-1; CDR3aa: CATQGGRGEQFF
v_gene: TRBV18; CDR3aa: CASSPPHPLDREGYEQYF
v_gene: TRBV5-5; CDR3aa: CASSLAGTGGPTEAFF
v_gene: TRBV5-5; CDR3aa: CASSKTGGIYGYTF
v_gene: TRBV7-3; CDR3aa: CASSLSQGTDTQYF
v_gene: TRBV15; CDR3aa: CATSRSLVNTEAFF
v_gene: TRBV6-5; CDR3aa: CASSRDRGSPLHF
v_gene: TRBV7-2; CDR3aa: CASSPYRTSRETQYF
v_gene: TRBV18; CDR3aa: CASSPSVSLNTIYF
v_gene: TRBV7-3; CDR3aa: CASSLGLAGNEQFF
v_gene: TRBV10-3; CDR3aa: CAISGQKQETQYF
v_gene: TRBV4-2; CDR3aa: CASSDYSGGANTEAFF
v_gene: TRBV7-9; CDR3aa: CASSFLQGRGEAFF
v_gene: TRBV2; CDR3aa: CASRGSGTEETFF
v_gene: TRBV23-1; CDR3aa: CASSQSGGNTEAFF
v_gene: TRBV6-1; CDR3aa: CASREDRLIPKNTEAFF
v_gene: TRBV7-9; CDR3aa: CASSLRQVYGYTF
v_gene: TRBV4-1; CDR3aa: CASSRTRDRASDSTEAFF
v_gene: TRBV7-8; CDR3aa: CASTAGVINQPQHF
v_gene: TRBV15; CDR3aa: CATSIDRGVAQPQHF
v_gene: TRBV7-2; CDR3aa: CASSFKATTYEQYF
v_gene: TRBV12-5; CDR3aa: CASAGTTDRGEQFF
v_gene: TRBV7-6; CDR3aa: CASSLKGQGIGGYTF
v_gene: TRBV6-4; CDR3aa: CASSGIAGGTDTQYF
v_gene: TRBV28; CDR3aa: CASSLKGVGETQYF
v_gene: TRBV19; CDR3aa: CASSGPGMNTEAFF
v_gene: TRBV4-1; CDR3aa: CASSQEGLDSKYYEQYF
v_gene: TRBV15; CDR3aa: CATSRDFAGLDNEQFF
v_gene: TRBV6-5; CDR3aa: CASSYFVDSYTEAFF
v_gene: TRBV7-9; CDR3aa: CASSFEREAGYTF
v_gene: TRBV5-1; CDR3aa: CASSLRGTGLNQPQHF
v_gene: TRBV5-4; CDR3aa: CASSIGQDYGYTF
v_gene: TRBV27; CDR3aa: CASSPPGGRKNIQYF
v_gene: TRBV4-1; CDR3aa: CASSPGSSDPQYF
v_gene: TRBV5-1; CDR3aa: CASSLAVLAGAFKHEQYF
v_gene: TRBV28; CDR3aa: CASISSPGTGTYEQYF
v_gene: TRBV18; CDR3aa: CASSPRLTNTGELFF
v_gene: TRBV7-9; CDR3aa: CASSLTGNGYTF
v_gene: TRBV5-1; CDR3aa: CASSLASGTDTQYF
v_gene: TRBV25-1; CDR3aa: CASSGLTGKTSNEQFF
v_gene: TRBV28; CDR3aa: CASSFNPGSEAFF
v_gene: TRBV19; CDR3aa: CASSGTPSYEQYF
v_gene: TRBV11-2; CDR3aa: CASSFTTNNYGYTF
v_gene: TRBV5-3; CDR3aa: CARSRTGRPQHF
v_gene: TRBV19; CDR3aa: CASRRGEGRKSYEQYF